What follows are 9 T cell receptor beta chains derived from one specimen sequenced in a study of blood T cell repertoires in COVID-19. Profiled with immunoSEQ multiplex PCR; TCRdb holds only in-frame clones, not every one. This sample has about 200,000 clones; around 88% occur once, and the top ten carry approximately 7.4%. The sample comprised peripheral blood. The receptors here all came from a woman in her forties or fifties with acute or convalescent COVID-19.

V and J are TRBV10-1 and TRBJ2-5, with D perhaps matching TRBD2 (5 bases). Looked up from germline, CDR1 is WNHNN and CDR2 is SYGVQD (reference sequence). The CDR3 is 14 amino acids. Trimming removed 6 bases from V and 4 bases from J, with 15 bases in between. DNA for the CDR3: TGCGCCAGCAGCCGAACTAGGGTGGCAGAGACCCAGTACTTC. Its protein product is CASSRTRVAETQYF.

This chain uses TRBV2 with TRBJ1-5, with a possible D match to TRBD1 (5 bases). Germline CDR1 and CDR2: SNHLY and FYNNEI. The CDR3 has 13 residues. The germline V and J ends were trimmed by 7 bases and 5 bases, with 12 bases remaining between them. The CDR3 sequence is CASKEGIDQPQHF. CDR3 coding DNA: TGTGCCAGCAAGGAGGGGATTGATCAGCCCCAGCATTTT.

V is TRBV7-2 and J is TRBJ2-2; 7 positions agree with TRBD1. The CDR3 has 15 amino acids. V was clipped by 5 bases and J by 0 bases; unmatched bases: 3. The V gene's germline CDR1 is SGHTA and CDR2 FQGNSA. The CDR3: CASSPGTANTGELFF. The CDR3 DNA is TGTGCCAGCAGCCCAGGGACAGCGAACACCGGGGAGCTGTTTTTT.

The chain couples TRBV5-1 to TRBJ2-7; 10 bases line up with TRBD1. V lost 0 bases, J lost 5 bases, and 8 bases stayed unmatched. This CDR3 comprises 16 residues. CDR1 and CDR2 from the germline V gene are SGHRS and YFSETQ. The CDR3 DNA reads TGCGCCAGCAGCTTGGGGCTGGGACAGGGGTTCGACGAGCAGTACTTC. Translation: CASSLGLGQGFDEQYF.

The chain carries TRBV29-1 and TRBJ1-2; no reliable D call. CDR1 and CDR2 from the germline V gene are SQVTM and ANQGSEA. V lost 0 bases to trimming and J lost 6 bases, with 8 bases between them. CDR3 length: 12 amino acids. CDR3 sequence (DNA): TGCAGCGTTGAAGATTCCGCGGATGGCTACACCTTC. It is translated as CSVEDSADGYTF. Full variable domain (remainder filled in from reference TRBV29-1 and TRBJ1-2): SAVISQKPSRDICQRGTSLTIQCQVDSQVTMMFWYRQQPGQSLTLIATANQGSEATYESGFVIDKFPISRPNLTFSTLTVSNMSPEDSSIYLCSVEDSADGYTFGSGTRLTVV.

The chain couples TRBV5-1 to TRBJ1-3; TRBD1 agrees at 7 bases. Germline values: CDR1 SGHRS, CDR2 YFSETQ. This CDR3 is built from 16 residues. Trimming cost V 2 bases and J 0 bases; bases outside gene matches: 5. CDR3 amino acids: CASSLPGQSSGNTIYF. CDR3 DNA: TGCGCCAGCAGCTTACCGGGACAGTCCTCTGGAAACACCATATATTTT.

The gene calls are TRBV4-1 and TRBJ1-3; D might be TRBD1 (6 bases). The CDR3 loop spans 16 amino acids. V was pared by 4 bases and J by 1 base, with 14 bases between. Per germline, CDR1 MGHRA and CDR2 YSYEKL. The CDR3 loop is CASSPSPGTSGNTIYF. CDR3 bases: TGCGCCAGCAGCCCCAGTCCCGGGACATCTGGAAACACCATATATTTT.

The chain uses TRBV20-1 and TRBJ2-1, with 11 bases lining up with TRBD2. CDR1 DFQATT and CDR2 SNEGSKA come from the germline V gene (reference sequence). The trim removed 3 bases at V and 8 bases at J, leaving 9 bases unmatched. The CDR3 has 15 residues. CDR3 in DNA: TGCAGTGCTAGTAGTCCGATAGCGGGAGGGGATGAGCAGTTCTTC. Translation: CSASSPIAGGDEQFF.

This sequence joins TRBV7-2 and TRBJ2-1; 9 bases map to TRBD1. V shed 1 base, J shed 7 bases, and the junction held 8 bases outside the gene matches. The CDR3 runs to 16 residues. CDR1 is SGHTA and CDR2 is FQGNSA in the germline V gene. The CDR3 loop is CASSLVGTGIQNEQFF. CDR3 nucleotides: TGTGCCAGCAGCTTAGTTGGGACAGGGATTCAGAATGAGCAGTTCTTC. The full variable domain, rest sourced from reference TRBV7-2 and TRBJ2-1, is GAGVSQSPSNKVTEKGKDVELRCDPISGHTALYWYRQSLGQGLEFLIYFQGNSAPDKSGLPSDRFSAERTGGSVSTLTIQRTQQEDSAVYLCASSLVGTGIQNEQFFGPGTRLTVL.